This T cell receptor beta chain stems from a study of T cells in Graves' hyperthyroidism and ophthalmopathy. Background on the study: Peripheral blood was taken when the disease was first diagnosed, before any treatment began.

Trimming took 7 bases from V and 2 from J, leaving 12 bases between them. Germline V gene sequence: CDR1 MNHNS, CDR2 SASEGT. The CDR3 runs to 13 residues. This clonotype showed up just a few times. TCR beta CDR3 regions were amplified from RNA. The TCR CDR3 was amplified in a first-round RT-PCR using the HTBI primer set. A single record per CDR3 protein comes from TCRdb applying MiXCR to the multiplex PCR reads. The data contain about 600,000 distinct CDR3 sequences, roughly a sixth of them singletons. This receptor was obtained from a woman between 40 and 50 years old with Graves' ophthalmopathy. The chain links TRBV6-1 to TRBJ2-7; possibly TRBD2 for D (6 bases). Input material: blood. CDR3 nucleotides: TGTGCCAGCACCCCACGGGGGACCTACGAGCAGTACTTC. Translation: CASTPRGTYEQYF.